This entry lists 23 T cell receptor beta chains sequenced from one sample in a study of OX40 agonist ivuxolimab in advanced cancers. The protocol was immunoSEQ multiplex PCR, while the TCRdb copy is restricted to in-frame clones and leaves out a portion. The top ten hold around 12% of the sample, which has roughly 30,000 clones, 74% seen once. Sample: CD4+ or CD8+ T cells sorted from blood, taken in a trial of the OX40 agonist ivuxolimab. These receptors all come from an adult with an advanced solid tumor such as melanoma, head and neck, liver or kidney cancer.

The gene calls are TRBV6-6 and TRBJ1-2; 11 bases are a match to TRBD1. The CDR3 sequence is 15 residues long. Germline CDR1 and CDR2: MNHNY and SVGAGI (reference sequence). Unmatched junction bases numbered 8, after V lost 6 bases and J lost 5 bases. The CDR3 protein is CASRDRGRGSYGYTF. CDR3 coding DNA: TGTGCCAGCAGGGACAGGGGGCGGGGTAGTTATGGCTACACCTTC.

The chain employs TRBV2 and TRBJ2-1; 10 bases match TRBD1. The length of the CDR3 is 14 residues. Losses at the gene ends were 8 bases for V and 8 bases for J; bases not matched to a gene: 9. In germline, CDR1 is SNHLY, CDR2 FYNNEI. In nucleotides, the CDR3 is TGTGCCAGCTCCAGGGACAGGGGTTTCGATGAGCAGTTCTTC. Translated: CASSRDRGFDEQFF.

V is TRBV2 and J is TRBJ1-3; D not certain. CDR3 size: 16 residues. V was pared by 6 bases and J by 4 bases, with 19 bases between. The germline CDR1 and CDR2 sequences are SNHLY and FYNNEI. The CDR3 sequence: CASSIDPGPRGNTIYF. DNA for the CDR3: TGTGCCAGCAGCATAGATCCCGGGCCTAGGGGAAACACCATATATTTT.

A few counts support this clone. This chain's CDR3 is CASSEAYSGRVGKPQHF. The CDR3 DNA reads as TGTGCCAGCAGTGAAGCGTATTCGGGAAGGGTTGGAAAGCCCCAGCATTTT. The rearrangement links TRBV2 to TRBJ1-5; D unresolved. The CDR3 extends over 17 amino acids. CDR1 and CDR2 (germline): SNHLY, FYNNEI. The V end lost 0 bases, the J end lost 8 bases, and 20 bases lay between the germline ends.

The chain couples TRBV10-3 to TRBJ1-3; 11 bases fit TRBD1. V was pared by 6 bases and J by 3 bases, with 13 bases of the junction left unmatched. The CDR3 runs to 18 residues. CDR1 and CDR2 from the germline V gene are ENHRY and SYGVKD. The CDR3 reads CAIRLPHGQGAIGNTIYF. DNA of the CDR3: TGTGCCATCAGACTACCGCACGGACAGGGGGCGATTGGAAACACCATATATTTT.

The J gene is TRBJ1-4, the V gene TRBV10-3; no clear D gene. Germline assignment: CDR1 ENHRY and CDR2 SYGVKD. Trimming cost V 4 bases and J 6 bases, with 6 bases left between them. The CDR3 has 12 amino acids. This chain's CDR3 is CAISATDEKLFF. In DNA, the CDR3 is TGTGCCATCAGTGCCACGGATGAAAAACTGTTTTTT.

This chain uses TRBV6-4 with TRBJ1-2; maybe TRBD1 (6 bases). Germline values: CDR1 MRHNA, CDR2 SNTAGT. CDR3 length equals 13 residues. V gave up 4 bases and J gave up 6 bases, with 12 bases separating them. CDR3 DNA sequence: TGTGCCAGCAGTGCAACAGGGATGGATGGCTACACCTTC. Its protein is CASSATGMDGYTF.

The V gene is TRBV4-2, the J gene TRBJ2-3; the match to TRBD2 covers 11 bases. Germline V gene data show CDR1 as LGHNA and CDR2 as YNFKEQ. This CDR3 contains 18 residues. The J segment lost 3 bases and the V segment lost 0 bases, leaving 8 bases of the junction unmatched. CDR3 region: CASSQDLASGGRTDTQYF. Written as DNA, the CDR3 is TGTGCCAGCAGCCAAGATCTGGCTAGCGGGGGGAGAACAGATACGCAGTATTTT.

This chain links TRBV4-2 with TRBJ1-2; D ambiguous. This CDR3 comprises 14 residues. V was pared by 5 bases and J by 4 bases, with 14 bases between. Per the germline V gene, CDR1 is LGHNA and CDR2 is YNFKEQ. The CDR3 region has the DNA TGTGCCAGCAGCTTGCAGAATTCTATCTATGGCTACACCTTC. This translates into CASSLQNSIYGYTF.

In its sample, this clone was seen a few times. The chain couples TRBV19 to TRBJ2-2, with no clear D. V lost 9 bases and J 1 base, leaving 6 bases between the germline ends. In germline, CDR1 is LNHDA, CDR2 SQIVND (reference sequence). The CDR3 length is 12 residues. The CDR3 sequence: CASGKNTGELFF. CDR3 bases: TGTGCCAGCGGAAAGAACACCGGGGAGCTGTTTTTT.

This clone was picked up many times. This rearrangement joins TRBV19 to TRBJ2-3; 11 positions agree with TRBD1. Germline CDR1 reads LNHDA; CDR2 reads SQIVND (reference sequence). The CDR3 is made up of 15 amino acids. The V and J ends lost 6 bases and 8 bases, in that order; junction bases with no gene match: 10. The CDR3 region is CASSQGQGVEGTQYF. CDR3 sequence (DNA): TGTGCCAGTAGCCAGGGACAGGGGGTTGAAGGTACGCAGTATTTT.

V usage is TRBV2 and J usage is TRBJ1-2, with TRBD1 matching 7 bases. The CDR3 consists of 11 residues. The germline V gene encodes CDR1 SNHLY and CDR2 FYNNEI. With 8 bases clipped from V and 3 bases from J, the junction kept 0 bases outside the gene matches. CDR3 nucleotide sequence: TGTGCCAGCGGGACAGACTATGGCTACACCTTC. Residues: CASGTDYGYTF.

V usage is TRBV7-8 and J usage is TRBJ1-2, with D perhaps matching TRBD1 (6 bases). CDR3 size: 13 residues. Trimming removed 6 bases at V and 4 bases at J, with 12 bases between. The germline CDR1 and CDR2 sequences are SGHVS and FQNEAQ. The DNA for the CDR3 is TGTGCCAGCAGTCGACAGGAGGGCTATGGCTACACCTTC. It codes for CASSRQEGYGYTF.

V usage is TRBV27 and J usage is TRBJ2-7, with D unresolved. V lost 0 bases to trimming and J lost 6 bases, with 9 bases between them. CDR1 MNHEY and CDR2 SMNVEV come from the germline V gene (reference sequence). The CDR3 is 13 amino acids. CDR3 sequence: CASSLSPRSEQYV. CDR3 nucleotide sequence: TGTGCCAGCAGTTTATCGCCGCGTTCCGAGCAGTACGTC.

This clone showed up just a few times. The chain links TRBV9 to TRBJ2-3; 7 bases fit TRBD2. V lost 3 bases to trimming and J lost 3 bases; unmatched junction nucleotides: 1. Germline V CDR1 and CDR2: SGDLS, YYNGEE. This CDR3 has 13 residues. CDR3 bases: TGTGCCAGCAGCGCGGGGGGTACAGATACGCAGTATTTT. Translation: CASSAGGTDTQYF.

This chain uses TRBV30 with TRBJ2-5; D ambiguous. Looked up from germline, CDR1 is GTSNPN and CDR2 is SVGIG (reference sequence). The CDR3 consists of 11 residues. The V end was cut by 0 bases, the J end by 7 bases, with 6 bases between. CDR3 amino acids: CAWSVQTTQYF. The CDR3 DNA reads TGTGCCTGGAGTGTACAAACGACCCAGTACTTC.

The J gene is TRBJ2-3, the V gene TRBV11-2, with 9 nucleotides matching TRBD1. V was pared by 5 bases and J by 4 bases, with 13 bases of the junction left unmatched. The CDR3 has 17 residues. CDR1 and CDR2 (germline): SGHAT, FQNNGV. CDR3 sequence (DNA): TGTGCCAGCAGCCTACGGACAGGGGCATATGCGGCAGATACGCAGTATTTT. Its protein is CASSLRTGAYAADTQYF.

The chain employs TRBV10-3 and TRBJ2-3; 7 nucleotides align to TRBD1. J gave up 5 bases and V 4 bases, and 6 bases lay outside the gene matches. Germline CDR1 and CDR2: ENHRY and SYGVKD. CDR3 length: 14 residues. The CDR3 sequence: CAISGQGFIDTQYF. The CDR3, as DNA: TGTGCCATCAGTGGACAGGGCTTTATAGATACGCAGTATTTT.

The chain employs TRBV2 and TRBJ1-1; a weak D match, TRBD1 (5 bases). V was clipped by 6 bases and J by 1 base, with 12 bases between them. Germline V lookup: CDR1 SNHLY, CDR2 FYNNEI. This CDR3 has 14 residues. The CDR3 DNA is TGTGCCAGCAGGGGGCAAGGGGCGAACACTGAAGCTTTCTTT. This gives the protein CASRGQGANTEAFF. The variable domain in full, completed from reference TRBV2 and TRBJ1-1, reads EPEVTQTPSHQVTQMGQEVILRCVPISNHLYFYWYRQILGQKVEFLVSFYNNEISEKSEIFDDQFSVERPDGSNFTLKIRSTKLEDSAMYFCASRGQGANTEAFFGQGTRLTVV.

J is TRBJ2-5 and V is TRBV7-2; tentatively, D is TRBD1 or TRBD2 (5 bases each). Germline CDR1 and CDR2: SGHTA and FQGNSA. The CDR3 spans 13 residues. V lost 5 bases and J lost 3, with 10 bases in between. CDR3 in DNA: TGTGCCAGCAGCCCGGGACCGGAAGAGACCCAGTACTTC. Amino acid sequence: CASSPGPEETQYF.

CDR3 amino acids: CASSVAGRGYTF. CDR3 DNA sequence: TGTGCCAGCAGCGTGGCAGGTCGCGGCTACACCTTC. The rearrangement joins TRBV9 to TRBJ1-2; no firm D call. With 2 bases removed from V and 8 bases from J, the gap between germline ends came to 10 bases. This CDR3 has 12 residues. CDR1 and CDR2 (germline): SGDLS, YYNGEE.

CDR3 loop: CASSQDRWGLGNTIYF. In DNA form, the CDR3 reads TGTGCCAGCAGCCAAGATAGATGGGGGCTTGGAAACACCATATATTTT. The chain carries TRBV14 and TRBJ1-3, with D possibly matching TRBD1 (6 bases). Germline CDR1 and CDR2: SGHDN and FVKESK. There are 16 residues in the CDR3. Trimming left V 0 bases short and J 3 bases short, with 12 bases between.

This sequence joins TRBV11-2 and TRBJ2-3; TRBD2 is a possible D gene (5 bases). The CDR3 has 14 amino acids. CDR1 is SGHAT, CDR2 FQNNGV, per germline. The V and J ends lost 4 bases and 4 bases respectively, with 12 bases between them. The CDR3 is CASSSRLSSDTQYF. The CDR3 nucleotides are TGTGCCAGCAGCTCAAGACTATCATCAGATACGCAGTATTTT.